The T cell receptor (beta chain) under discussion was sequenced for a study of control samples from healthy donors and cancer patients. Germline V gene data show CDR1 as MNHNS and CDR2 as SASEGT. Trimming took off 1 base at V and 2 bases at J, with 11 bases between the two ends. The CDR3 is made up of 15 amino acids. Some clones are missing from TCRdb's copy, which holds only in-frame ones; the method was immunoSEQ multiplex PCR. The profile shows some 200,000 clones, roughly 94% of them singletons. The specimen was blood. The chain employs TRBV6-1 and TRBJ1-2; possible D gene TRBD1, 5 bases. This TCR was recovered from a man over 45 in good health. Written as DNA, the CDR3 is TGTGCCAGCAGTGAAGTTCTAGGGGAGAACTATGGCTACACCTTC. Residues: CASSEVLGENYGYTF.